This T cell receptor beta chain was profiled in a study of blood T cell repertoires in COVID-19. Study-wide background: T cells, B-cell-depleted T cells, or PBMCs provided the cDNA or gDNA that served as material.

The assay was immunoSEQ multiplex PCR, and TCRdb's table has in-frame clones only and misses some. The repertoire holds 150,000 to 200,000 clones, with about 85% as singletons. This TCR came from a human donor with acute or convalescent COVID-19. The donor label of this sample is uncertain. The sequencing sample was made of peripheral blood.

The CDR3 here is CASSLWPRDAGELFF. In DNA, the CDR3 is TGTGCCAGCAGTTTATGGCCTCGGGATGCCGGGGAGCTGTTTTTT. The V and J genes are TRBV27 and TRBJ2-2, with TRBD2 as a possible D gene (5 bases). This CDR3 is 15 amino acids long. The V gene lost 1 base and the J gene lost 6 bases, with 12 bases spanning the gap. Germline V gene data show CDR1 as MNHEY and CDR2 as SMNVEV (reference sequence).